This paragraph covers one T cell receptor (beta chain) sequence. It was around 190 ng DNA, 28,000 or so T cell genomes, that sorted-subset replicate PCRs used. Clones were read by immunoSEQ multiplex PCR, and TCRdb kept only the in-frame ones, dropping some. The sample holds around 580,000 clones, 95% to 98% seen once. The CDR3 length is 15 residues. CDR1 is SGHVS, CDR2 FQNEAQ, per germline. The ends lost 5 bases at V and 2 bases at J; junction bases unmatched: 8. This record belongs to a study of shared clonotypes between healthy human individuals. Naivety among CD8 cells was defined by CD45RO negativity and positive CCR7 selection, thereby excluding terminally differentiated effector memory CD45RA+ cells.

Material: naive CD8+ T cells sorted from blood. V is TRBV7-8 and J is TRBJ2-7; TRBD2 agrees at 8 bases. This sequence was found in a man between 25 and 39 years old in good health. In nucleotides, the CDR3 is TGTGCCAGCAGCCTACGGGGGGGTAGCGCCTACGAGCAGTACTTC. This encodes CASSLRGGSAYEQYF.